Here is one T cell receptor (beta chain) with its context. As originally analysed: Researchers report that nucleated cell counts were estimated from reference gene primer amplification. Some clones are missing from TCRdb's copy, which holds only in-frame ones; the method was immunoSEQ multiplex PCR. The DNA gave D and trimming, while V, J and clone size come from that table. The repertoire holds about 160,000 clones, with 65% to 90% as singletons. The sample comes from a study of blood T cell repertoires in COVID-19. The CDR3 has 15 amino acids. After removal of 3 bases from V and 3 bases from J, the junction contained 5 bases not matched to a gene. Germline V CDR1 and CDR2: SGHNT, YENEEA.

The chain joins TRBV11-3 to TRBJ2-7; 10 bases are a match to TRBD1. The TCR comes from an older man with acute or convalescent COVID-19. Source material: peripheral blood. CDR3 in amino acids: CASSFRDRGVYEQYF. The CDR3 DNA is TGTGCCAGCAGCTTCCGGGACAGGGGAGTCTACGAGCAGTACTTC. Together with reference TRBV11-3 and TRBJ2-7, the CDR3 gives the full variable domain: EAGVVQSPRYKIIEKKQPVAFWCNPISGHNTLYWYLQNLGQGPELLIRYENEEAVDDSQLPKDRFSAERLKGVDSTLKIQPAELGDSAVYLCASSFRDRGVYEQYFGPGTRLTVT.